Each of the 5 T cell receptor beta chains below was sequenced from the same sample in a study of glioma-infiltrating T cells. Amplification of TCR alpha and beta CDR3 regions from RNA used iRepertoire nested multiplex PCR. TCRdb re-called the multiplex PCR reads through MiXCR, storing one row per CDR3 protein. The sample holds 150,000 or so distinct CDR3 sequences, 30% to 40% seen once. Material for sequencing was glioma tissue, nonneoplastic brain tissue, or PBMCs (not recorded which). Receptors originate from a human donor with low-grade glioma or glioblastoma, undergoing nonglioma brain surgery, or in good health (not recorded which).

The rearrangement uses TRBV20-1 and TRBJ2-4; the D is unclear. From germline, CDR1 is DFQATT and CDR2 SNEGSKA (reference sequence). The germline V and J ends were trimmed by 6 bases and 16 bases, with 19 bases remaining between them. This CDR3 comprises 11 residues. CDR3 sequence: CSARPYAPSYF. The CDR3 nucleotides read TGCAGTGCGCGACCGTACGCCCCGTCATACTTC.

CDR3: CSVVRHDVEAFF. CDR3 bases: TGCAGCGTGGTACGCCATGACGTCGAAGCTTTCTTT. This rearrangement joins TRBV29-1 to TRBJ1-1; no clear D gene. Looked up from germline, CDR1 is SQVTM and CDR2 is ANQGSEA. Trimming removed 6 bases from V and 8 bases from J, with 16 bases in between. The CDR3 has 12 residues.

J is TRBJ2-5 and V is TRBV11-2; TRBD1 matches at 8 bases. V gave up 3 bases and J gave up 3 bases; unmatched junction bases: 3. Germline CDR1 SGHAT, CDR2 FQNNGV. The CDR3 runs 14 residues. The CDR3, as DNA: TGTGCCAGCAGCTTCACAGGGGGGAAAGAGACCCAGTACTTC. Translating it yields CASSFTGGKETQYF.

The table lists this clonotype with a few counts. This chain joins TRBV20-1 and TRBJ2-1; D remains unclear. CDR1 and CDR2 (germline): DFQATT, SNEGSKA (reference sequence). V dropped 2 bases and J dropped 5 bases, with 13 bases sitting between them. CDR3 length equals 14 residues. CDR3 amino acids: CSARKSGPNNEQFF. CDR3 DNA: TGCAGTGCTAGAAAATCCGGACCCAACAATGAGCAGTTCTTC.

This clonotype has more than one count but fewer than ten. The chain links TRBV6-2 or TRBV6-3 to TRBJ2-3; no definite D call. The V and J ends lost 4 bases and 2 bases respectively, with 19 bases between them. CDR1 and CDR2 from the germline V gene are MNHEY and SVGEGT. CDR3 size: 17 residues. The CDR3 DNA follows: TGTGCCAGCAGTTTCCGGACGAGCACCCATGACACAGATACGCAGTATTTT. It codes for CASSFRTSTHDTDTQYF.